The source of this TCR beta chain is a study of cytomegalovirus exposure and HLA in healthy donors. As for the study in general: A later analysis reported the same platform for the roughly 120 validation repertoires and the 666 first-cohort repertoires. Study results and limitations: Rarity characterized most TCR sequences, yet some public TCRs appeared in many donors.

The germline V and J ends were trimmed by 9 bases and 8 bases, with 16 bases remaining between them. CDR1 and CDR2 (germline): MDHEN, SYDVKM. The CDR3 has 12 residues. For this clone: Its specificity is unknown.

Clones were sequenced by immunoSEQ multiplex PCR, and TCRdb holds only the in-frame ones, with some missing. Of 280,000 or so clones detected, 70% to 90% appear once; the ten largest clones hold about 0.86%. Source material: PBMCs. The chain couples TRBV28 to TRBJ1-2, with TRBD1 as a possible D gene (6 bases). This receptor was obtained from a woman younger than 35 in good health and CMV-seronegative. This CDR3 reads CASRQAFLGYTF. In DNA form, the CDR3 reads TGTGCCAGTCGACAGGCTTTTTTGGGCTACACCTTC.